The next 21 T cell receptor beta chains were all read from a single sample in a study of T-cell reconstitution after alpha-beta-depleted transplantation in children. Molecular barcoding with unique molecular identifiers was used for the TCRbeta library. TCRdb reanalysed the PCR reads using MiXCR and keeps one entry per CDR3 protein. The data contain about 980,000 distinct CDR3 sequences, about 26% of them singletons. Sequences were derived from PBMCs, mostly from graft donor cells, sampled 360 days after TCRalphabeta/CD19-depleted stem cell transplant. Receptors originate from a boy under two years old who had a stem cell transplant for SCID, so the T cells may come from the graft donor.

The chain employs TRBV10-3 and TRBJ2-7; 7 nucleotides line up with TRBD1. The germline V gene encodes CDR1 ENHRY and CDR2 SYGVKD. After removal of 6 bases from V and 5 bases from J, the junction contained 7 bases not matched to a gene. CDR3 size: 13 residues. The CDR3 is CAIRGRQGNEQYF. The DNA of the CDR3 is TGTGCCATCAGAGGGAGACAGGGAAACGAGCAGTACTTC.

CDR3 region: CSASSRGVPYNEQFF. CDR3 coding DNA: TGCAGTGCTAGCTCTCGGGGGGTTCCCTACAATGAGCAGTTCTTC. This sequence joins TRBV20-1 and TRBJ2-1; TRBD2 matches at 7 bases. Germline V gene lookup returns CDR1 DFQATT and CDR2 SNEGSKA (reference sequence). Unmatched junction bases numbered 7, after V lost 3 bases and J lost 2 bases. The CDR3 extends over 15 amino acids.

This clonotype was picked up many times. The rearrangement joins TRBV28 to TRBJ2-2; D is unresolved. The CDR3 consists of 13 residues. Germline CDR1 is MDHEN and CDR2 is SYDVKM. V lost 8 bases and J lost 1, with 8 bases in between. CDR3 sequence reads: CASLKGNTGELFF. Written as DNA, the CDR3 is TGTGCCAGCCTAAAAGGGAACACCGGGGAGCTGTTTTTT. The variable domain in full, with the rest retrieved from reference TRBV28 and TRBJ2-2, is DVKVTQSSRYLVKRTGEKVFLECVQDMDHENMFWYRQDPGLGLRLIYFSYDVKMKEKGDIPEGYSVSREKKERFSLILESASTNQTSMYLCASLKGNTGELFFGEGSRLTVL.

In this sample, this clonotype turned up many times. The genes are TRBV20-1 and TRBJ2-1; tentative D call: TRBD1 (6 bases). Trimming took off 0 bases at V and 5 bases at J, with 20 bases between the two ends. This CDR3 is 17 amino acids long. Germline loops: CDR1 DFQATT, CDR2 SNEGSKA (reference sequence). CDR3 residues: CSARDGGGGGPNNEQFF. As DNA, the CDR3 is TGCAGTGCTAGAGATGGTGGAGGTGGGGGCCCAAACAATGAGCAGTTCTTC.

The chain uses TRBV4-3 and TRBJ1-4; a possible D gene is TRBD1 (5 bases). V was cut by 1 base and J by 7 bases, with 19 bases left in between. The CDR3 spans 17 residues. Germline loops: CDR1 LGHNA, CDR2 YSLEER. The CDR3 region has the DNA TGCGCCAGCAGCCAAGTTCATTACAGGAGTACGGGTGAAAAACTGTTTTTT. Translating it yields CASSQVHYRSTGEKLFF.

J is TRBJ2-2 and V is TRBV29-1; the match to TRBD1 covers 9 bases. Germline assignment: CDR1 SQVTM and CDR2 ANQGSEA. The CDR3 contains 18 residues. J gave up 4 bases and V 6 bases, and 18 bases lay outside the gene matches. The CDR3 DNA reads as TGCAGCGTGCCATCTCCGGGACAGGGATCCCTCAGCACCGGGGAGCTGTTTTTT. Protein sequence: CSVPSPGQGSLSTGELFF.

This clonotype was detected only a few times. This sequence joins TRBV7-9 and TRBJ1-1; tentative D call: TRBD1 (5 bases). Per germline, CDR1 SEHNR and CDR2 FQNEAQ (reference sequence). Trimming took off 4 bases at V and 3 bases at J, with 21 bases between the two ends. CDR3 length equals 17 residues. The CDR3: CASSSRSHTGTYTEAFF. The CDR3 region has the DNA TGTGCCAGCAGCTCGCGATCCCATACCGGGACTTACACTGAAGCTTTCTTT.

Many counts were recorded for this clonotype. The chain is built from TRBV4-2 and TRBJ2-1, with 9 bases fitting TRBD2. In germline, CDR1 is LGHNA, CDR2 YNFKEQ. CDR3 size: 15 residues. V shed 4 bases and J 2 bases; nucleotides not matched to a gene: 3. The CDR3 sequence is CASSPAGGAYNEQFF. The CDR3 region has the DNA TGTGCCAGCAGCCCCGCGGGGGGGGCCTACAATGAGCAGTTCTTC.

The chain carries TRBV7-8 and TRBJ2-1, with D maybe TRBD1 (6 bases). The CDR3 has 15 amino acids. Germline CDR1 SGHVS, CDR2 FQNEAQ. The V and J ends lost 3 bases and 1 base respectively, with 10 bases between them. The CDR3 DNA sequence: TGTGCCAGCAGCTTGAGGGGGAAGTCCTACAATGAGCAGTTCTTC. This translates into CASSLRGKSYNEQFF. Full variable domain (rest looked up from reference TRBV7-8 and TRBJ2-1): GAGVSQSPRYKVAKRGQDVALRCDPISGHVSLFWYQQALGQGPEFLTYFQNEAQLDKSGLPSDRFFAERPEGSVSTLKIQRTQQEDSAVYLCASSLRGKSYNEQFFGPGTRLTVL.

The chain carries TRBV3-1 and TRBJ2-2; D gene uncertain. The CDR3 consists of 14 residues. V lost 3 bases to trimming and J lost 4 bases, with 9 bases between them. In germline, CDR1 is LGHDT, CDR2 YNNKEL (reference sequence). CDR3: CASSHGSATGELFF. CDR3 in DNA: TGTGCCAGCAGCCATGGGTCAGCCACCGGGGAGCTGTTTTTT.

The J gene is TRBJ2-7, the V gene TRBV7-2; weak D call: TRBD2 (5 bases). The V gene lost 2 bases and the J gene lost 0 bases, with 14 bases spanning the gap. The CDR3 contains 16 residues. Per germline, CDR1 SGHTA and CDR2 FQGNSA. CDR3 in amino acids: CASSLISGDRSYEQYF. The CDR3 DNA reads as TGTGCCAGCAGCTTAATAAGCGGAGACCGCTCCTACGAGCAGTACTTC.

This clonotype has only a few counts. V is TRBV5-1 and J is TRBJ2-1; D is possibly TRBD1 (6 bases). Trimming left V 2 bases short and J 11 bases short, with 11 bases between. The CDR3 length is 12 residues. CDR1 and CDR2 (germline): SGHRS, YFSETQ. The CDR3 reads CASSLPGTKQFF. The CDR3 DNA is TGCGCCAGCAGCTTACCCGGGACAAAGCAGTTCTTC.

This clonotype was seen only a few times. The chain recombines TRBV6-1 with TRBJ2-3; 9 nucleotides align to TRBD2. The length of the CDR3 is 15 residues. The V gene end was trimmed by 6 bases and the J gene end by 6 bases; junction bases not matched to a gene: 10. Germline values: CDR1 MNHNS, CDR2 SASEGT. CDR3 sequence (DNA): TGTGCCAGCAGCCATTGGCGGGGGGGTAGGGATACGCAGTATTTT. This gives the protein CASSHWRGGRDTQYF.

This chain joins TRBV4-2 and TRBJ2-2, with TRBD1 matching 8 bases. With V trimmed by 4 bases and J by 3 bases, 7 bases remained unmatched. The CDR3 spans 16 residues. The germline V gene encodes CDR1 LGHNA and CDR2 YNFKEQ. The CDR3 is CASSLRTGQDTGELFF. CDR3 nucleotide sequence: TGTGCCAGCAGCCTTAGGACAGGGCAAGACACCGGGGAGCTGTTTTTT.

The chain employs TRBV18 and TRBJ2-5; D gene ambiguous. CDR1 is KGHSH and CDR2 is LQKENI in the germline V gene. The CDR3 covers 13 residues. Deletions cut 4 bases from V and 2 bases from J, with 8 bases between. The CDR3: CASSRASQETQYF. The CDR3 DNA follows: TGTGCCAGCTCACGCGCCTCACAAGAGACCCAGTACTTC.

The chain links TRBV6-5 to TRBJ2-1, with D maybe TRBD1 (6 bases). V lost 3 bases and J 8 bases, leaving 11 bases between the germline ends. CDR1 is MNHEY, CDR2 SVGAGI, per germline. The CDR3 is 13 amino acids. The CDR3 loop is CASSYGRGYEQFF. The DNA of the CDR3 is TGTGCCAGCAGTTATGGCAGGGGATATGAGCAGTTCTTC.

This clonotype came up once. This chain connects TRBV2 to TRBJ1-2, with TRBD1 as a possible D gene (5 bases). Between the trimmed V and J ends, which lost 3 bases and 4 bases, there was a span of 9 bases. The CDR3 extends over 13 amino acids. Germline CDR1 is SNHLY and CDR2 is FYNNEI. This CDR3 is CASSEKGAYGYTF. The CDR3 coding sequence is TGTGCCAGCAGTGAGAAAGGGGCCTATGGCTACACCTTC.

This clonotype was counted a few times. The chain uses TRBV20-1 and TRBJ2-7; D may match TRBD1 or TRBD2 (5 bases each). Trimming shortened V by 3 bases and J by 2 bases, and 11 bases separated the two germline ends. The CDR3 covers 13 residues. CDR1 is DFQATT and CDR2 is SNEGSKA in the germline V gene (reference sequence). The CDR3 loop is CSARGRDPYEQYF. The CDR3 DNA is TGCAGTGCTAGGGGCAGGGACCCCTACGAGCAGTACTTC.

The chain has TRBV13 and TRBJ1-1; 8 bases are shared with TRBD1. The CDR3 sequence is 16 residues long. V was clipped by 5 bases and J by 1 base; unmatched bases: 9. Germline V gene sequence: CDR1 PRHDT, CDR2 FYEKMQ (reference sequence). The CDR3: CASSPSGGKGNTEAFF. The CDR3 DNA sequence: TGTGCCAGCAGCCCATCAGGGGGCAAGGGGAACACTGAAGCTTTCTTT.

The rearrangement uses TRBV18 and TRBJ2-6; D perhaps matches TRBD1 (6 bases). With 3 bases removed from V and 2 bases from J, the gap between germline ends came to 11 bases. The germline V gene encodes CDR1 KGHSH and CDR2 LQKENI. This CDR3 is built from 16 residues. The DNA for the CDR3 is TGTGCCAGCTCACCGTTAACAGGGCCTGGGGCCAACGTCCTGACTTTC. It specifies CASSPLTGPGANVLTF.

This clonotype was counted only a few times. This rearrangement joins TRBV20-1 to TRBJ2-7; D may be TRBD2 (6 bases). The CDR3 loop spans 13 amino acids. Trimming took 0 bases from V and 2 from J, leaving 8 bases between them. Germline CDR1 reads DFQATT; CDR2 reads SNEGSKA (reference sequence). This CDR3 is CSARDGGTYEQYF. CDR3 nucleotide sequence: TGCAGTGCTAGAGATGGGGGGACCTACGAGCAGTACTTC.